One and the same sample provided the 18 T cell receptor beta chains below, sequenced in a study of cytomegalovirus exposure and HLA in healthy donors. 60 Vbeta and 13 Jbeta primers were used in PCR. This table comes from immunoSEQ multiplex PCR, and its TCRdb copy is limited to in-frame clones, with some not included. In the table there are about 130,000 clones, over 75% of which are singletons. The specimen was PBMCs. These receptor sequences come from a boy aged 5-17 years in good health and CMV-seronegative.

This rearrangement joins TRBV10-3 to TRBJ1-2; 10 positions match TRBD1. After removal of 3 bases from V and 5 bases from J, the junction contained 3 bases not matched to a gene. Germline-derived CDR1 and CDR2 are ENHRY and SYGVKD. The CDR3 is made up of 14 amino acids. This chain's CDR3 is CAISDGQGEYGYTF. Here the CDR3 DNA reads TGTGCCATCAGTGACGGACAGGGGGAATATGGCTACACCTTC.

This rearrangement joins TRBV6-1 to TRBJ2-7; 8 nucleotides match TRBD1. The J segment lost 6 bases and the V segment lost 3 bases, leaving 10 bases of the junction unmatched. The CDR3 contains 15 residues. Germline V gives CDR1 MNHNS, CDR2 SASEGT. This CDR3 reads CASSESDRVFIEQYF. The CDR3 DNA follows: TGTGCCAGCAGTGAGTCGGACAGGGTGTTTATCGAGCAGTACTTC.

This clone was picked up a small number of times. The chain joins TRBV2 to TRBJ1-1; the match to TRBD1 covers 7 bases. V lost 5 bases and J lost 0; bases outside the gene matches: 3. In germline, CDR1 is SNHLY, CDR2 FYNNEI. The CDR3 consists of 14 residues. The DNA of the CDR3 is TGTGCCAGCAGTACAGGGGCGTTGAACACTGAAGCTTTCTTT. Its translation: CASSTGALNTEAFF.

The rearrangement joins TRBV29-1 to TRBJ1-1; tentative D call: TRBD1 (5 bases). This CDR3 comprises 12 residues. V was pared by 7 bases and J by 1 base, with 10 bases between. Germline CDR1 reads SQVTM; CDR2 reads ANQGSEA. The CDR3 nucleotides read TGCAGCGGCGGGACGGCGAACACTGAAGCTTTCTTT. The encoded protein is CSGGTANTEAFF. Filled out from reference TRBV29-1 and TRBJ1-1, the complete variable domain reads SAVISQKPSRDICQRGTSLTIQCQVDSQVTMMFWYRQQPGQSLTLIATANQGSEATYESGFVIDKFPISRPNLTFSTLTVSNMSPEDSSIYLCSGGTANTEAFFGQGTRLTVV.

V gene TRBV4-1 combines with J gene TRBJ1-1; D is ambiguous. V lost 0 bases and J 1 base, leaving 9 bases between the germline ends. Germline values: CDR1 MGHRA, CDR2 YSYEKL. The length of the CDR3 is 15 residues. The CDR3 protein is CASSQDPSPNTEAFF. Written as DNA, the CDR3 is TGCGCCAGCAGCCAAGATCCCTCCCCGAACACTGAAGCTTTCTTT.

The chain links TRBV6-1 to TRBJ1-2; no clear D gene. Between the trimmed V and J ends, which lost 6 bases and 2 bases, there was a span of 7 bases. This CDR3 has 12 residues. Germline CDR1 is MNHNS and CDR2 is SASEGT. DNA for the CDR3: TGTGCCAGCAGGGACTTAAACTATGGCTACACCTTC. The encoded protein is CASRDLNYGYTF.

The genes are TRBV7-9 and TRBJ1-5; D remains ambiguous. Germline loops: CDR1 SEHNR, CDR2 FQNEAQ (reference sequence). The CDR3 has 12 amino acids. V was cut by 4 bases and J by 8 bases, with 9 bases left in between. The chain's CDR3 is CASSSDFKPQHF. CDR3 in DNA: TGTGCCAGCAGCTCGGACTTTAAGCCCCAGCATTTT.

The chain carries TRBV6-5 and TRBJ2-1; tentative D call: TRBD1 (5 bases). V lost 8 bases and J 7 bases, leaving 15 bases between the germline ends. This CDR3 is built from 13 residues. The germline gives CDR1 MNHEY, CDR2 SVGAGI. CDR3 coding DNA: TGTGCCAGCGGTCAAGCCAGGGTTAATGAGCAGTTCTTC. It codes for CASGQARVNEQFF.

This clone occurred a few times. The genes are TRBV5-6 and TRBJ2-7, with D possibly TRBD1 on 6 matching bases. V lost 0 bases to trimming and J lost 6 bases, with 10 bases between them. Germline CDR1 is SGHDT and CDR2 is YYEEEE. The CDR3 runs 13 residues. In DNA, the CDR3 is TGTGCCAGCAGCTTGGCAACAGGGAGCGAGCAGTACTTC. It encodes CASSLATGSEQYF.

This clone showed up just once. Relative to the germline gene, one junction end is altered; a read error may explain this. The V call is TRBV7-7, the J call TRBJ2-1; 9 nucleotides agree with TRBD2. This CDR3 spans 13 amino acids. Germline V gene lookup returns CDR1 SSHAT and CDR2 FNYEAQ (reference sequence). CDR3 amino acids: CASSRGRDNEQFF. CDR3 nucleotides: TGTGCTAGCAGCCGCGGGAGGGATAATGAGCAGTTCTTC.

The chain links TRBV11-3 to TRBJ2-7, with 7 bases matching TRBD2. Germline-derived CDR1 and CDR2 are SGHNT and YENEEA. V gave up 3 bases and J gave up 2 bases; unmatched junction bases: 7. This CDR3 is built from 15 residues. The CDR3 reads CASSFSGGSTYEQYF. The CDR3 bases are TGTGCCAGCAGCTTTTCCGGGGGGTCGACCTACGAGCAGTACTTC.

A note on this clone: Other DNA sequences in this sample translate to the same CDR3. V is TRBV6-5 and J is TRBJ1-2, with a possible D match to TRBD1 (6 bases). Germline values: CDR1 MNHEY, CDR2 SVGAGI. V gave up 5 bases and J gave up 4 bases, with 14 bases separating them. This CDR3 is 14 amino acids long. The DNA of the CDR3 is TGTGCCAGCAGTCATAAGGGGGTCTCCTATGGCTACACCTTC. Encoded protein: CASSHKGVSYGYTF.

This clone was observed a single time. The rearrangement links TRBV30 to TRBJ2-2; D is possibly TRBD2 (6 bases). CDR3 length: 13 residues. The germline V and J ends were trimmed by 4 bases and 6 bases, with 12 bases remaining between them. Germline V gives CDR1 GTSNPN, CDR2 SVGIG (reference sequence). The CDR3 sequence: CAWTAGLAGELFF. The CDR3 bases are TGTGCCTGGACCGCGGGACTTGCCGGGGAGCTGTTTTTT.

This chain joins TRBV7-2 and TRBJ2-2; 10 nucleotides match TRBD1. The CDR3 has 14 residues. Losses at the gene ends were 6 bases for V and 9 bases for J; bases not matched to a gene: 7. Germline CDR1 is SGHTA and CDR2 is FQGNSA. CDR3 bases: TGTGCCAGCAGGGACGGGGACAGGGGACGGGAGCTGTTTTTT. Residues: CASRDGDRGRELFF. Full variable domain (remainder filled in from reference TRBV7-2 and TRBJ2-2): GAGVSQSPSNKVTEKGKDVELRCDPISGHTALYWYRQSLGQGLEFLIYFQGNSAPDKSGLPSDRFSAERTGGSVSTLTIQRTQQEDSAVYLCASRDGDRGRELFFGEGSRLTVL.

The chain has TRBV11-2 and TRBJ1-6; TRBD1 might be the D (6 bases). V lost 0 bases and J lost 7, with 10 bases in between. This CDR3 comprises 15 residues. Looked up from germline, CDR1 is SGHAT and CDR2 is FQNNGV. The CDR3 protein is CASSLEGAANSPLHF. CDR3 DNA: TGTGCCAGCAGCTTAGAGGGGGCTGCCAATTCACCCCTCCACTTT.

The rearrangement uses TRBV12-5 and TRBJ1-5; a possible D gene is TRBD1 (5 bases). CDR3 length: 15 amino acids. Germline V lookup: CDR1 LGHNT, CDR2 FRNRAP. The V end lost 1 base, the J end lost 6 bases, and 13 bases lay between the germline ends. CDR3 region: CASGLGQGGGQPQHF. The CDR3 bases are TGTGCTAGTGGTTTGGGGCAGGGAGGCGGTCAGCCCCAGCATTTT. Full variable domain (remainder filled in from reference TRBV12-5 and TRBJ1-5): DARVTQTPRHKVTEMGQEVTMRCQPILGHNTVFWYRQTMMQGLELLAYFRNRAPLDDSGMPKDRFSAEMPDATLATLKIQPSEPRDSAVYFCASGLGQGGGQPQHFGDGTRLSIL.

V and J are TRBV6-5 and TRBJ2-4, with 8 bases aligning to TRBD1. V dropped 0 bases and J dropped 8; count of bases not matched to a gene: 6. The CDR3 runs to 15 residues. Germline CDR1 is MNHEY and CDR2 is SVGAGI. This CDR3 is CASSYSSDRGHIQYF. As DNA, the CDR3 is TGTGCCAGCAGTTACTCATCCGACAGGGGACACATTCAGTACTTC.

The chain joins TRBV7-3 to TRBJ2-3; tentatively, D is TRBD2 (5 bases). The V end was cut by 5 bases, the J end by 2 bases, with 11 bases between. Per the germline V gene, CDR1 is SGHTA and CDR2 is FQGTGA. The CDR3 runs 14 residues. The CDR3 bases are TGTGCCAGCAGCCTTGCGGGCTTCACAGATACGCAGTATTTT. Protein sequence: CASSLAGFTDTQYF. The full variable domain, with the rest looked up from reference TRBV7-3 and TRBJ2-3, is GAGVSQTPSNKVTEKGKYVELRCDPISGHTALYWYRQSLGQGPEFLIYFQGTGAADDSGLPNDRFFAVRPEGSVSTLKIQRTERGDSAVYLCASSLAGFTDTQYFGPGTRLTVL.